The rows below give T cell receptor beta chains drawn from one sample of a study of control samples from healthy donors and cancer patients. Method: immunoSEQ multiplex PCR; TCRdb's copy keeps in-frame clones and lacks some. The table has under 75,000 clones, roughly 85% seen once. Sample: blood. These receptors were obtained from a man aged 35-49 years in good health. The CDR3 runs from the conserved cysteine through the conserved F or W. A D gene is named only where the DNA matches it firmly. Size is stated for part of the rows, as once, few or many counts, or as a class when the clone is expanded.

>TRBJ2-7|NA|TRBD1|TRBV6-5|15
CASRIRQGDSYEQYF
TGTGCCAGCCGTATTCGACAGGGCGACTCCTACGAGCAGTACTTC
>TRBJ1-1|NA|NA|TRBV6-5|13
CATRTPGGTEAFF
TGTGCCACCAGGACCCCTGGGGGCACTGAAGCTTTCTTT
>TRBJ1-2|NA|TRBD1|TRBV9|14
CASSVGDRGRGYTF
TGTGCCAGCAGCGTAGGTGACAGGGGGCGAGGCTACACCTTC
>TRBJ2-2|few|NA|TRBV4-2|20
CASSQENPIGGGLNTGELFF
TGTGCCAGCAGCCAAGAGAACCCCATAGGAGGAGGGCTCAACACCGGGGAGCTGTTTTTT
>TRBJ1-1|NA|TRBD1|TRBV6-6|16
CASSYPQGGMNTEAFF
TGTGCCAGCAGTTACCCGCAAGGGGGCATGAACACTGAAGCTTTCTTT
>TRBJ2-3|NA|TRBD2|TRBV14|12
CASSASGTAQYF
TGTGCCAGCAGCGCGAGCGGGACGGCGCAGTATTTT
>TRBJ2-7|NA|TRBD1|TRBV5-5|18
CASSLRRAPGQDHYEQYF
TGTGCCAGCAGCTTGAGGAGAGCTCCGGGACAGGACCACTACGAGCAGTACTTC
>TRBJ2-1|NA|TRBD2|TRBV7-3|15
CASSPLAGAYNEQFF
TGTGCCAGCAGCCCTCTAGCGGGCGCCTACAATGAGCAGTTCTTC
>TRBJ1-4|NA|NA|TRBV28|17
CASSLWGGLTHNEKLFF
TGTGCCAGCAGTTTATGGGGCGGACTGACTCATAATGAAAAACTGTTTTTT
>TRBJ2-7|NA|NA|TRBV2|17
CASSLSLPAEIFYEQYF
TGTGCCAGCAGCCTCTCCTTGCCAGCGGAAATTTTCTACGAGCAGTACTTC
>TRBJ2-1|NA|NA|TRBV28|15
CASSLSSFRYNEQFF
TGTGCCAGCAGTTTAAGTTCGTTTCGTTACAATGAGCAGTTCTTC
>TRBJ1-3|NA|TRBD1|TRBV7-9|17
CASSLGLHRGPGNTIYF
TGTGCCAGCAGCTTAGGTCTTCACAGGGGGCCTGGAAACACCATATATTTT
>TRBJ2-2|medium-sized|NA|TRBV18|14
CASSPGQNTGELFF
TGTGCCAGCTCACCCGGCCAGAACACCGGGGAGCTGTTTTTT
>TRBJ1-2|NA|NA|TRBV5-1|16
CASSQEGVPLNYGYTF
TGCGCCAGCAGCCAGGAGGGGGTACCTTTAAACTATGGCTACACCTTC
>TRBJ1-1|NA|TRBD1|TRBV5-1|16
CASSLDRGGENTEAFF
TGCGCCAGCAGCTTGGACAGGGGAGGGGAGAACACTGAAGCTTTCTTT
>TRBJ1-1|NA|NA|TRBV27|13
CASRLNLNTEAFF
TGTGCCAGCAGGCTAAACCTGAACACTGAAGCTTTCTTT
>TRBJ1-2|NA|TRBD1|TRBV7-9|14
CASSLVDRGKGYTF
TGTGCCAGCAGCTTAGTCGACAGGGGAAAGGGCTACACCTTC
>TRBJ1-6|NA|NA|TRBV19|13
CASSPGGNSPLHF
TGTGCCAGTAGTCCGGGGGGGAATTCACCCCTCCACTTT
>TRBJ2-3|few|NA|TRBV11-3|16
CASSLSGGLASDTQYF
TGTGCCAGCAGCTTAAGTGGAGGCCTAGCTTCAGATACGCAGTATTTT
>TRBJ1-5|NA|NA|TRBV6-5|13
CASSYAVSQPQHF
TGTGCCAGCAGTTACGCAGTAAGTCAGCCCCAGCATTTT
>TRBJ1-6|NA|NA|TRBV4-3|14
CASAPGPYNSPLHF
TGCGCCAGCGCTCCGGGACCTTATAATTCACCCCTCCACTTT
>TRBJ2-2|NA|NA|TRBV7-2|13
CASSRAPTGELFF
TGTGCCAGCAGCCGGGCACCCACCGGGGAGCTGTTTTTT
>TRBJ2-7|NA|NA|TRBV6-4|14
CASSDGQSSYEQYF
TGTGCCAGCAGTGACGGACAGAGCTCCTACGAGCAGTACTTC
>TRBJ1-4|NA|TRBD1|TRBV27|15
CASSLFQGDREKLFF
TGTGCCAGCAGTTTATTTCAGGGGGACCGGGAAAAACTGTTTTTT
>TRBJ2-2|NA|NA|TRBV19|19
CASSIIGGKLSLSTGELFF
TGTGCCAGTAGTATCATTGGGGGGAAACTCAGTTTGAGCACCGGGGAGCTGTTTTTT
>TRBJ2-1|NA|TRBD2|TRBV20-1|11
CRGLAMDEQFF
TGCAGGGGACTAGCGATGGATGAGCAGTTCTTC
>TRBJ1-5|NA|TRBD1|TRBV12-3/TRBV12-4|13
CASSRDRGQPQHF
TGTGCCAGCAGCCGGGACAGGGGACAGCCCCAGCATTTT
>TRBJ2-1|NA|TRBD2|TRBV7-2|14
CASSYSGVYNEQFF
TGTGCCAGCAGCTACAGCGGGGTCTACAATGAGCAGTTCTTC
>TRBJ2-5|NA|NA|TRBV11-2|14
CASSTPLAQETQYF
TGTGCCAGCAGCACCCCACTAGCCCAAGAGACCCAGTACTTC
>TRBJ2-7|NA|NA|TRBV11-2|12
CASSPNQGEQYF
TGTGCCAGCAGCCCAAACCAGGGTGAGCAGTACTTC
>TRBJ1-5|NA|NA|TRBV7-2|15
CASSPWDGLNQPQHF
TGTGCCAGCAGCCCTTGGGACGGACTCAATCAGCCCCAGCATTTT
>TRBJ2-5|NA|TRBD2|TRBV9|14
CASSPGGRQQTQYF
TGTGCCAGCAGCCCCGGCGGGAGACAACAGACCCAGTACTTC
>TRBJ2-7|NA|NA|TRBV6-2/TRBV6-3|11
CASSPSIEQYF
TGTGCCAGCAGTCCGTCGATCGAGCAGTACTTC
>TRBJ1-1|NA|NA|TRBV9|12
CASGATNTEAFF
TGTGCCAGCGGCGCTACGAACACTGAAGCTTTCTTT
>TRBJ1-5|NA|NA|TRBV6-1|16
CASSEVSGRRNQPQHF
TGTGCCAGCAGTGAGGTGAGCGGGAGGCGCAATCAGCCCCAGCATTTT
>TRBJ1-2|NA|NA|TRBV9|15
CASSADRDTNYGYTF
TGTGCCAGCAGCGCCGATAGGGATACCAACTATGGCTACACCTTC
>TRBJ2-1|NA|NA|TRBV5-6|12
CASSLGGGEQFF
TGTGCCAGCAGCTTGGGGGGTGGTGAGCAGTTCTTC
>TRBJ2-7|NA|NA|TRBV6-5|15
CASRSTRLPPYEQYF
TGTGCCAGCAGGAGTACCCGGTTACCTCCTTACGAGCAGTACTTC
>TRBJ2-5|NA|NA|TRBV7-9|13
CASGWGLQETQYF
TGTGCCAGCGGGTGGGGGCTCCAAGAGACCCAGTACTTC
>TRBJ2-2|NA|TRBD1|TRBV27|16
CASREQGNANTGELFF
TGTGCCAGCAGGGAACAGGGGAACGCGAACACCGGGGAGCTGTTTTTT
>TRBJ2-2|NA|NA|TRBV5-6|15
CASSLVQGGTGELFF
TGTGCCAGCAGCTTGGTCCAGGGAGGAACCGGGGAGCTGTTTTTT
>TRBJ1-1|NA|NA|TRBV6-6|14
CASSYSGRNTEAFF
TGTGCCAGCAGTTACTCAGGGCGGAACACTGAAGCTTTCTTT
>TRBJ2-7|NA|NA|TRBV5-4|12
CASSLEGYEQYF
TGTGCCAGCAGCTTGGAGGGCTACGAGCAGTACTTC
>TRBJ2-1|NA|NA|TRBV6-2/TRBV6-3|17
CASSYSIFVSSYNEQFF
TGTGCCAGCAGTTACTCGATATTCGTAAGCTCCTACAATGAGCAGTTCTTC
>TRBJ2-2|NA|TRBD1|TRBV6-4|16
CASSAPQGEGTGELFF
TGTGCCAGCAGTGCCCCACAGGGGGAAGGCACCGGGGAGCTGTTTTTT
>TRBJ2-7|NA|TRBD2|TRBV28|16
CASSFGVSSGRREQYF
TGTGCCAGCAGTTTCGGGGTGAGTAGCGGGAGACGCGAGCAGTACTTC
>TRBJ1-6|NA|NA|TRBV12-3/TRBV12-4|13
CASSFRNNSPLHF
TGTGCCAGCAGTTTTAGGAATAATTCACCCCTCCACTTT
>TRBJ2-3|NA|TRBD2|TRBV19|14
CASKERGDTDTQYF
TGTGCCAGTAAGGAGCGGGGGGACACAGATACGCAGTATTTT
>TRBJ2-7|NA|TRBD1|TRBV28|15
CASSRTGEGRYEQYF
TGTGCCAGCAGTCGGACAGGAGAAGGTCGCTACGAGCAGTACTTC
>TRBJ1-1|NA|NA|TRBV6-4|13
CASSDRDNTEAFF
TGTGCCAGCAGTGACCGGGACAACACTGAAGCTTTCTTT